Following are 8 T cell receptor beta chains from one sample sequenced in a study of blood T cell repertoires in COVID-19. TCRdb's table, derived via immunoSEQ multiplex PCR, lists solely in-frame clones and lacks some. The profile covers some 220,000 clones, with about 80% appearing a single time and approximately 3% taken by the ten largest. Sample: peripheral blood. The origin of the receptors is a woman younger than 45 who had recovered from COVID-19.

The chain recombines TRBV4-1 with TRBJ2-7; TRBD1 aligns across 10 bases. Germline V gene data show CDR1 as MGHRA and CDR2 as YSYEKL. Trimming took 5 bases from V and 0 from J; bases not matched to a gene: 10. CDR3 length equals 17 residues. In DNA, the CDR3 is TGCGCCAGCAGCGCTCGTATCGGGACAGGGGCCTCCTACGAGCAGTACTTC. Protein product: CASSARIGTGASYEQYF.

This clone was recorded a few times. CDR3 in DNA: TGTGCCAGCAGGGACAGGGGGCAATTCTCGAACACTGAAGCTTTCTTT. This translates into CASRDRGQFSNTEAFF. This chain links TRBV2 with TRBJ1-1, with TRBD1 matching 11 bases. The trim removed 6 bases at V and 1 base at J, leaving 7 bases unmatched. Germline loops: CDR1 SNHLY, CDR2 FYNNEI. The CDR3 is 16 amino acids. Using reference TRBV2 and TRBJ1-1 for the parts outside the CDR3, the full variable domain is EPEVTQTPSHQVTQMGQEVILRCVPISNHLYFYWYRQILGQKVEFLVSFYNNEISEKSEIFDDQFSVERPDGSNFTLKIRSTKLEDSAMYFCASRDRGQFSNTEAFFGQGTRLTVV.

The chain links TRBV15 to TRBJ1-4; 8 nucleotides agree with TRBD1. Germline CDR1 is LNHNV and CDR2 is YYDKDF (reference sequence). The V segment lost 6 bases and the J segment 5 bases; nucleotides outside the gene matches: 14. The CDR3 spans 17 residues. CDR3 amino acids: CATRIRGREITNEKLFF. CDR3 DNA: TGTGCCACCAGGATCAGGGGGCGCGAAATTACCAATGAAAAACTGTTTTTT.

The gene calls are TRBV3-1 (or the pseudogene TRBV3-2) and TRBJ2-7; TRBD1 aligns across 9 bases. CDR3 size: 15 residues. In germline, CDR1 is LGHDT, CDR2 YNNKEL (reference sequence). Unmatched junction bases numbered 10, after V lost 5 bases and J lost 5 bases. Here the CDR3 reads CASSNTGTGKNEQYF. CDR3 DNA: TGTGCCAGCAGCAATACCGGGACAGGGAAAAACGAGCAGTACTTC.

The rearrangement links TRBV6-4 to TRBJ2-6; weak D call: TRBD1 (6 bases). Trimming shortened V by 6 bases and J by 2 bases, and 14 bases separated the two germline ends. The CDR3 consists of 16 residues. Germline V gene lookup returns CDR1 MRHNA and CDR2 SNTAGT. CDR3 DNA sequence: TGTGCCAGCAGCGCTACAGGGTCTACTGGGGCCAACGTCCTGACTTTC. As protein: CASSATGSTGANVLTF.

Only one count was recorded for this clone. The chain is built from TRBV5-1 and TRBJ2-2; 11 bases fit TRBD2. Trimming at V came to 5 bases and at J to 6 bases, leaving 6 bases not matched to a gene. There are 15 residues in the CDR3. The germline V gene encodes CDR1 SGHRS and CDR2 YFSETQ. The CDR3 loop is CASSILAGGSGELFF. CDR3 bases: TGCGCCAGCAGTATTCTAGCGGGAGGTTCCGGGGAGCTGTTTTTT. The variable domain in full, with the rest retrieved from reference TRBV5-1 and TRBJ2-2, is KAGVTQTPRYLIKTRGQQVTLSCSPISGHRSVSWYQQTPGQGLQFLFEYFSETQRNKGNFPGRFSGRQFSNSRSEMNVSTLELGDSALYLCASSILAGGSGELFFGEGSRLTVL.

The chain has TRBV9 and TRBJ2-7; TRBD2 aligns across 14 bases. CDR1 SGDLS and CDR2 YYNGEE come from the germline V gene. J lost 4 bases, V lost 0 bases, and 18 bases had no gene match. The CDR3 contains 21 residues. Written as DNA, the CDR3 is TGTGCCAGCAGCGTAGTTTACCCCCATGGACTAGCGGGAGGTTCGTGGTACGAGCAGTACTTC. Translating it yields CASSVVYPHGLAGGSWYEQYF.

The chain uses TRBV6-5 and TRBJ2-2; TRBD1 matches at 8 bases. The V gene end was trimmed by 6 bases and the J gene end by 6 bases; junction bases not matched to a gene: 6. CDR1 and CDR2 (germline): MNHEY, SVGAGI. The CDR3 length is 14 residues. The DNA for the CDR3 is TGTGCCAGCAGCCCAGGGGGCGCTGCCGGGGAGCTGTTTTTT. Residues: CASSPGGAAGELFF.